The clone carrying this TCR beta chain appeared a few times. This sample is drawn from a study of T cells in Graves' hyperthyroidism and ophthalmopathy. A Clinical Activity Score of at least 3, a NOSPECS grade of at least 4 and a duration under 3 months were recorded in the ophthalmopathy patients. Diagnosis rested on symptoms, serum thyroxine and TRAb, thyroid ultrasound, and orbital computed tomography. From RNA transcripts, TCR beta CDR3 regions were amplified. HTBI primers were the set used in a first-round RT-PCR of the TCR CDR3. MiXCR, run by TCRdb on the multiplex PCR reads, gives a single entry per CDR3 protein. The data hold hundreds of thousands of distinct CDR3 sequences, with roughly a quarter observed a single time. The CDR3 consists of 15 residues. Trimming at V came to 5 bases and at J to 4 bases, leaving 8 bases not matched to a gene. The germline CDR1 and CDR2 sequences are MNHNS and SASEGT.

The chain combines TRBV6-1 with TRBJ1-3, with 7 bases lining up with TRBD1. Sequenced sample: blood. This clonotype was sampled from a woman aged 25 to 39 with Graves' ophthalmopathy. The CDR3 region is CASSPVDRAGNTIYF. The DNA for the CDR3 is TGTGCCAGCAGTCCTGTAGACAGGGCGGGAAACACCATATATTTT.